Below are 15 T cell receptor beta chains sequenced from a single sample in a study of blood T cell repertoires in COVID-19. Assay: immunoSEQ multiplex PCR; the TCRdb copy retains only in-frame clones and omits some. Seen here are around 200,000 clones, roughly 82% observed once, and the top ten hold approximately 5%. Sequencing was carried out using PBMCs or T cells enriched from blood (not recorded which). The source is a middle-aged man with acute COVID-19.

The rearrangement joins TRBV10-3 to TRBJ1-2; the match to TRBD1 covers 11 bases. The V and J ends lost 10 bases and 4 bases, in that order; junction bases with no gene match: 2. The germline gives CDR1 ENHRY, CDR2 SYGVKD. This CDR3 is 12 amino acids long. The CDR3 sequence is CATGTGGYGYTF. Written as DNA, the CDR3 is TGTGCCACGGGGACAGGGGGCTATGGCTACACCTTC.

Regarding this clone: Different DNA sequences within this sample yield the same CDR3. This chain uses TRBV2 with TRBJ1-5, with D uncertain. The V gene lost 4 bases and the J gene lost 0 bases, with 7 bases spanning the gap. CDR1 is SNHLY, CDR2 FYNNEI, per germline. CDR3 size: 14 residues. The CDR3 region is CASSGQSSNQPQHF. In DNA, the CDR3 is TGTGCCAGCAGTGGACAAAGTAGCAATCAGCCCCAGCATTTT.

CDR3: CASSALAAYNEQFF. CDR3 nucleotides: TGTGCCAGCAGTGCTCTAGCGGCCTACAATGAGCAGTTCTTC. The chain links TRBV25-1 to TRBJ2-1, with TRBD2 matching over 7 bases. This CDR3 spans 14 amino acids. Trimming removed 4 bases from V and 2 bases from J; junction bases left unmatched: 2. Germline loops: CDR1 MGHDK, CDR2 SYGVNS.

The CDR3 is CASSFLLAGGTPVTDTQYF. CDR3 nucleotides: TGTGCCAGCAGCTTCCTACTAGCGGGAGGTACCCCGGTCACAGATACGCAGTATTTT. This rearrangement joins TRBV13 to TRBJ2-3; TRBD2 matches 12 bases. J was trimmed by 2 bases and V by 3 bases; bases with no gene match: 12. The CDR3 has 19 amino acids. Germline CDR1 PRHDT, CDR2 FYEKMQ (reference sequence).

V is TRBV5-3 and J is TRBJ2-3, with 15 bases lining up with TRBD2. TRBV5-3 is an ORF for which the function is uncertain. The CDR3 loop spans 17 amino acids. V trimming: 4 bases; J trimming: 11 bases; junction bases outside the gene matches: 14. The DNA of the CDR3 is TGTGCCAGAAGCGGCGGGACTAGCGGGAGGCACATGAGGGAGCAGTATTTT. It yields the protein CARSGGTSGRHMREQYF.

J is TRBJ1-5 and V is TRBV4-1; weak D call: TRBD1 (6 bases). Trimming stripped 4 bases from V and 7 bases from J, with 11 bases between. Germline V gene sequence: CDR1 MGHRA, CDR2 YSYEKL. The CDR3 sequence is 13 residues long. CDR3 loop: CASSRQEEQPQHF. CDR3 coding DNA: TGCGCCAGCAGCCGACAGGAGGAACAGCCCCAGCATTTT.

The chain uses TRBV5-1 and TRBJ1-1; the match to TRBD1 covers 8 bases. The CDR3 is made up of 13 amino acids. CDR1 SGHRS and CDR2 YFSETQ come from the germline V gene. With V trimmed by 5 bases and J by 5 bases, 5 bases remained unmatched. The CDR3 is CASSQGARTEAFF. CDR3 sequence (DNA): TGCGCCAGCAGTCAGGGGGCGCGGACTGAAGCTTTCTTT.

The chain links TRBV19 to TRBJ1-4, with no clear D. The CDR3 length is 16 residues. Trimming stripped 3 bases from V and 8 bases from J, with 19 bases between. CDR1 and CDR2 (germline): LNHDA, SQIVND (reference sequence). The CDR3 DNA sequence: TGTGCCAGTAGTATGGGGAGGTCAATAATTGGAGAAAAACTGTTTTTT. Translation: CASSMGRSIIGEKLFF.

This clone was counted a few times. The chain uses TRBV28 and TRBJ2-7, with D possibly matching TRBD2 (6 bases). The CDR3 covers 12 residues. Trimming removed 8 bases from V and 5 bases from J, with 13 bases in between. CDR1 and CDR2 (germline): MDHEN, SYDVKM. The CDR3 reads CASRDSLDEQYF. The DNA for the CDR3 is TGTGCCAGCCGGGACTCTCTTGACGAGCAGTACTTC.

The chain is built from TRBV29-1 and TRBJ2-7, with 7 bases fitting TRBD2. The CDR3 has 15 residues. With 1 base clipped from V and 3 bases from J, the junction kept 9 bases outside the gene matches. Germline V gene data show CDR1 as SQVTM and CDR2 as ANQGSEA. The CDR3 region is CSVEVGGSNLYEQYF. The CDR3 DNA sequence: TGCAGCGTTGAAGTGGGGGGGTCCAACCTCTACGAGCAGTACTTC.

This clone was picked up one time. The rearrangement joins TRBV24-1 to TRBJ2-2; 8 bases map to TRBD2. There are 16 residues in the CDR3. CDR1 and CDR2 from the germline V gene are KGHDR and SFDVKD. Trimming took 3 bases from V and 0 from J; bases not matched to a gene: 2. This CDR3 is CATSDPTSANTGELFF. CDR3 bases: TGTGCCACCAGTGATCCGACTAGCGCGAACACCGGGGAGCTGTTTTTT.

The chain joins TRBV7-9 to TRBJ1-1; 7 nucleotides match TRBD1. Germline CDR1 SEHNR, CDR2 FQNEAQ (reference sequence). J gave up 10 bases and V 5 bases, and 7 bases lay outside the gene matches. CDR3 length equals 12 residues. The CDR3 DNA reads as TGTGCCAGCAGCACCCGACAGGGAACAGCTTTCTTT. Protein sequence: CASSTRQGTAFF.

The rearrangement links TRBV7-9 to TRBJ2-7, with D perhaps matching TRBD1 (6 bases). The V and J ends lost 5 bases and 3 bases respectively, with 14 bases between them. CDR1 is SEHNR, CDR2 FQNEAQ, per germline (reference sequence). CDR3 size: 14 residues. The CDR3 region has the DNA TGTGCCAGCAGCGCGATCACAGGGCTCTACGAGCAGTACTTC. Protein sequence: CASSAITGLYEQYF.

The sample holds a few counts of this clone. The chain joins TRBV30 to TRBJ2-2, with TRBD2 as a possible D gene (5 bases). Trimming stripped 3 bases from V and 6 bases from J, with 14 bases between. The CDR3 runs to 14 residues. CDR1 is GTSNPN, CDR2 SVGIG, per germline (reference sequence). The CDR3 sequence: CAWSVRRGPGELFF. The CDR3 DNA is TGTGCCTGGAGCGTCCGTAGAGGGCCCGGGGAGCTGTTTTTT.

The rearrangement links TRBV6-2 or TRBV6-3 to TRBJ2-5; TRBD1 agrees at 7 bases. The CDR3 runs 15 residues. Germline trimming cut 6 bases from V and 5 bases from J; bases unmatched to any gene: 12. Germline values: CDR1 MNHEY, CDR2 SVGEGT. Here the CDR3 reads CASSRDRDRAETQYF. As DNA, the CDR3 is TGTGCCAGCAGCCGAGACAGGGATCGGGCGGAGACCCAGTACTTC.